This T cell receptor beta chain came from a study of blood T cell repertoires in COVID-19. Study details: Whether acute or convalescent, the COVID-19 samples came from the United States, Italy and Spain. Sample material is recorded as cDNA or gDNA derived from T cells, B-cell-depleted T cells, or PBMCs.

V lost 2 bases and J 3 bases, leaving 11 bases between the germline ends. Germline values: CDR1 SGHDN, CDR2 FVKESK. CDR3 length: 14 amino acids. Generated by immunoSEQ multiplex PCR, the TCRdb table keeps only in-frame clones and is missing some. The sample lists roughly 100,000 clones, around nine tenths occurring once. This clone was counted a single time. This chain joins TRBV14 and TRBJ2-7; possible D gene TRBD2, 5 bases. Specimen: peripheral blood. The receptor was derived from an elderly woman with active COVID-19. This CDR3 is CASSQTSSYYEQYF. DNA of the CDR3: TGTGCCAGCAGCCAAACGTCTAGCTACTACGAGCAGTACTTC.